This T cell receptor beta chain stems from a study of blood T cell repertoires in COVID-19. Study-level background: Samples of COVID-19 (acute and convalescent) were obtained from the United States, Italy and Spain. The cDNA or gDNA used as material had been derived from T cells, B-cell-depleted T cells, or PBMCs.

Source study methods: The assay estimated nucleated cells by amplifying reference gene primers. Sequencing was performed with immunoSEQ multiplex PCR; in TCRdb, only in-frame clones are kept and a portion is missing. Clonal size and the V and J genes are those of that table, whereas D and trimming came from the DNA. The sample holds approximately 100,000 clones, approximately 80% seen once. The V gene end was trimmed by 1 base and the J gene end by 3 bases; junction bases not matched to a gene: 13. The V gene's germline CDR1 is SQVTM and CDR2 ANQGSEA. This CDR3 region has 19 residues. The sample consisted of peripheral blood. The receptor was isolated from a man aged 55 to 70 with acute or convalescent COVID-19. The rearrangement links TRBV29-1 to TRBJ2-3, with 13 bases aligning to TRBD2. CDR3 protein: CSVEARDRGGLAGTDTQYF. CDR3 nucleotides: TGCAGCGTTGAAGCCCGGGACAGGGGGGGACTAGCGGGGACAGATACGCAGTATTTT.